This is a list of T cell receptor beta chains from one sample in a study of T cell changes during pregnancy in multiple sclerosis. TCRdb keeps only in-frame clones here, not all; method: immunoSEQ multiplex PCR. This table has approximately 47,000 clones, 94% appearing once. This specimen consisted of CD4+ T cells from peripheral blood mononuclear cells, obtained in the first trimester of pregnancy. Receptor source: a female donor with multiple sclerosis, enrolled in a pregnancy study. Each CDR3 is given with its conserved first and last residue. The D gene is left open where the match is weak. The size of a clone is reported for some rows only, either as once, few or many, or as a class for expanded clones.

TGTGCCAGCAGTGAGTTAAATAGCGGGGGGGCCACAGATACGCAGTATTTT | CASSELNSGGATDTQYF | TRBJ2-3 | TRBD2 | TRBV2 | .
TGTGCCAGCAGCTTAGTAACCAGCCAAGAGACCCAGTACTTC | CASSLVTSQETQYF | TRBJ2-5 | . | TRBV7-9 | .
TGCGCCAGCAGCCACCCAGTCTTGAACACTGAAGCTTTCTTT | CASSHPVLNTEAFF | TRBJ1-1 | . | TRBV4-1 | .
TGCAGCGGACTCAGTGGTAATGAAAAACTGTTTTTT | CSGLSGNEKLFF | TRBJ1-4 | . | TRBV29-1 | .
TGTGCCAGCAGTACGGACACCTCCTATAATTCACCCCTCCACTTT | CASSTDTSYNSPLHF | TRBJ1-6 | . | TRBV2 | .
TGTGCCAGCAGCGTAGACAGTTTCTACATGAACACTGAAGCTTTCTTT | CASSVDSFYMNTEAFF | TRBJ1-1 | . | TRBV7-9 | .
TGTGCCAGCAGCTTACGTACGGTCTATAATTCACCCCTCCACTTT | CASSLRTVYNSPLHF | TRBJ1-6 | . | TRBV11-2 | .
TGTGCCAGCAGTCGCGGACCTCAGGGTACTGAAGCTTTCTTT | CASSRGPQGTEAFF | TRBJ1-1 | . | TRBV6-4 | .
TGTGCCAGCAGTCAACAGGGGACTAGCACAGATACGCAGTATTTT | CASSQQGTSTDTQYF | TRBJ2-3 | . | TRBV2 | .
TGTGCCAGCAGCTCCACTGGGGGGGGGAATCAGCCCCAGCATTTT | CASSSTGGGNQPQHF | TRBJ1-5 | . | TRBV6-5 | .
TGTGCCAGTAGATTTACAGGTAGCAATCAGCCCCAGCATTTT | CASRFTGSNQPQHF | TRBJ1-5 | . | TRBV19 | .
TGTGCCAGCAGCTCCGCAGGGCCGGGTAATGAAAAACTGTTTTTT | CASSSAGPGNEKLFF | TRBJ1-4 | . | TRBV5-4 | few
TGCGCCAGCAGCCAAGGAGGGGCAGGGGGACCAGCTAACTATGGCTACACCTTC | CASSQGGAGGPANYGYTF | TRBJ1-2 | TRBD1 | TRBV4-1 | .
TGTGCCAGCAGCTCGGGACAGGGGGTGTCTAACTATGGCTACACCTTC | CASSSGQGVSNYGYTF | TRBJ1-2 | TRBD1 | TRBV9 | .
TGTGCCAGTAGTATCTCAAACAGACAGGGGGCCATGAACACTGAAGCTTTCTTT | CASSISNRQGAMNTEAFF | TRBJ1-1 | TRBD1 | TRBV19 | .
TGCGCCAGCAGCTTGGATCCGAGCTCCTACAATGAGCAGTTCTTC | CASSLDPSSYNEQFF | TRBJ2-1 | . | TRBV5-1 | .
TGTGCCAGCAGCTCCCCTCGACTAGCGGGGGTTAATGAGCAGTTCTTC | CASSSPRLAGVNEQFF | TRBJ2-1 | TRBD2 | TRBV11-2 | .
TGCAGTGCTAGAGAGGCCACTGAAGCTTTCTTT | CSAREATEAFF | TRBJ1-1 | . | TRBV20-1 | .
TGTGCCAGCAGCCCCCGTAAGGGAGCCGAGCAGGGGAGCTTGAATGAGCAGTTCTTC | CASSPRKGAEQGSLNEQFF | TRBJ2-1 | . | TRBV7-9 | .
TGTGCCAGTAGCCCTGATCGGTATGGGGGGGCTATCCACAATGAGCAGTTCTTC | CASSPDRYGGAIHNEQFF | TRBJ2-1 | . | TRBV19 | .
TGTGCCAGCGGTATCTGGACAGGGGGGAAGGAGACCCAGTACTTC | CASGIWTGGKETQYF | TRBJ2-5 | TRBD1 | TRBV25-1 | .
TGTGCCAGCAGTTACTCGCGGTTGAACACTGAAGCTTTCTTT | CASSYSRLNTEAFF | TRBJ1-1 | . | TRBV6-5 | once
TGCGCCAGCAGCTTGGTTAGCGGGGGCTCCCTCAATGAGCAGTTCTTC | CASSLVSGGSLNEQFF | TRBJ2-1 | TRBD2 | TRBV5-1 | .
TGCGCCAGCAGCTTGGCGGGGGGGCCCGGTCCGTCCGAGCAGTACTTC | CASSLAGGPGPSEQYF | TRBJ2-7 | TRBD2 | TRBV5-1 | .
TGTGCCAGCAGCGAGACAGGGGATCGTTCACCCCTCCACTTT | CASSETGDRSPLHF | TRBJ1-6 | TRBD1 | TRBV9 | .
TGTGCCAGCAGCTTCGTCCCGGGACACACAAACACCGGGGAGCTGTTTTTT | CASSFVPGHTNTGELFF | TRBJ2-2 | . | TRBV7-8 | .
TGTGCCAGCAGCCCGGGCGGGTTGACTAACTATGGCTACACCTTC | CASSPGGLTNYGYTF | TRBJ1-2 | . | TRBV7-8 | .
TGTGCCAGCAGCCTTGGACAGTCCCCTAGCACAGATACGCAGTATTTT | CASSLGQSPSTDTQYF | TRBJ2-3 | . | TRBV4-2 | .
TGTGCCAGTAGTATTCCGGGACAGGCCTACGAGCAGTACTTC | CASSIPGQAYEQYF | TRBJ2-7 | TRBD1 | TRBV19 | .
TGCGCCAGCAGTCCTAGCGGGGCCAGCACAGATACGCAGTATTTT | CASSPSGASTDTQYF | TRBJ2-3 | TRBD2 | TRBV10-2 | .
TGCGCCAGCAGCTTGGCCGACAGGGGGACGAACACTGAAGCTTTCTTT | CASSLADRGTNTEAFF | TRBJ1-1 | TRBD1 | TRBV5-1 | .
TGTGCCAGCAGCCGGGACAGGGGTAAAGAGACCCAGTACTTC | CASSRDRGKETQYF | TRBJ2-5 | TRBD1 | TRBV9 | .
TGCGCCAGCAGCCGGGGACAAAGCTCCTACGAGCAGTACTTC | CASSRGQSSYEQYF | TRBJ2-7 | . | TRBV5-1 | .
TGTGCCAGCAGTGATATAGGACAGGGGGTCGTCTATGGCTACACCTTC | CASSDIGQGVVYGYTF | TRBJ1-2 | TRBD1 | TRBV6-1 | .
TGTGCCAGCAGCGTAGACAGGTTCGAGCAGTTCTTC | CASSVDRFEQFF | TRBJ2-1 | . | TRBV9 | .